The entry below gives a single T cell receptor beta chain sequence along with its context. Ten or more counts support this clonotype. This receptor's antigen is unknown. There are no base qualities to consult, and no much larger clone falls within one base. This record belongs to a study of T cells in Graves' hyperthyroidism and ophthalmopathy (dated by TCRdb to the late 2010s). Study-level background: Peripheral blood samples were taken at initial diagnosis, before any treatment was given. A discovery cohort of about a hundred patients, about 43 with Graves' ophthalmopathy and approximately 57 with stable Graves' hyperthyroidism, was used to find distinguishing TCR V-J signatures. An independent validation cohort of about 19 hyperthyroidism patients and approximately 15 patients who later progressed to ophthalmopathy tested prospective prediction of ophthalmopathy. For training and testing, the roughly 93 patients in the discovery cohort were randomly divided in a 7:3 ratio. In more than five Graves' hyperthyroidism patients, the study also compared T-cell repertoires from thyroid tissue with T-cell repertoires from blood. After sampling, hyperthyroidism patients received methimazole starting at 30 mg daily, and ophthalmopathy patients received high-dose intravenous methylprednisolone. According to the paper, TCR Vbeta CDR3 sequencing was carried out on about 140 peripheral blood samples, which came from 40 to 45 ophthalmopathy, 75 to 80 hyperthyroidism and approximately 17 progressor patients.

The investigation overall reported the following: A 13 V-J signature model separated ophthalmopathy from stable hyperthyroidism, with around 91% sensitivity and 81.08% specificity in cross-validation and 80%/75% in testing. In validation, the model predicted progression to ophthalmopathy a median of roughly 6.2 months before onset, with approximately 70% sensitivity and roughly 79% specificity. Most expanded thyroid clonotypes (frequency above 0.001) were also detected in blood, a finding suggesting that blood repertoires may reflect thyroid immune responses. No statistical method was used to fix the sample size in advance, and group allocation was not hidden from the investigators.

A patient counted as having stable Graves' hyperthyroidism if no progression to ophthalmopathy occurred over 18 months of follow-up. Hyperthyroidism patients were aged 18 to 65 years and newly diagnosed, with disease duration of less than 2 months. Patients with uncontrolled infections, other autoimmune diseases, pregnancy or lactation were excluded. Diagnoses were established on the basis of clinical symptoms, serum thyroxine and TRAb, thyroid ultrasound, and orbital computed tomography. PBMCs were isolated from approximately 10 ml of fresh peripheral blood by Ficoll-Paque density gradient centrifugation. Total RNA was extracted using Trizol reagent, and RNA quality was assessed on an Agilent 2100 Bioanalyzer. The TCR beta CDR3 regions were amplified from the RNA transcripts. The first round of RT-PCR for the TCR CDR3 was performed with the HTBI primer set and the Qiagen OneStep RT-PCR kit. Libraries were constructed in a second round of multiplex PCR, after which size selection and purification were performed. Paired-end sequencing of the libraries was performed with 100 bp reads on an Illumina HiSeq2000. In the paper's pipeline: SOAPnuke was used to process the raw data, removing reads that contained adapters or uncalled bases, had a mean Phred below 15, or lacked an exact match to the constant primer or identifier. High-quality paired reads were merged with COPE v1.2.5, and unique nucleotide sequences were defined as clonotypes. MiTCR v1.1 was used to align the clonotypes against IMGT TRBV, TRBD and TRBJ reference segments. Only V-J combinations with frequency above 0.0001, covering 99% to 99.2% of repertoires, were analysed. The TCS score was defined as F50 (clonal expansion) divided by E x V (chaos), with BLOSUM62-based TCRdist calculated between CDR3 peptides within each V-J. Welch's t-statistics and random forest reduced just over 500 V-J features to around 14, which were used in a naive Bayes classifier (R e1071). The public reads were reanalyzed by TCRdb: fastp trimming at Q25, MiXCR alignment, in-frame beta chains only. Merged by CDR3 protein, the rows form single entries marked with the most common genes and DNA. Here the V and J calls rest on TCRdb's processing, not on the authors' analysis. The sample data list a few hundred thousand distinct CDR3 sequences, and 15% to 18% of these were observed just once. The biggest ten clones account for 14% of the sample.

Specimen: blood. This sequence was found in a woman under 30 with Graves' hyperthyroidism.

Here the CDR3 is given as CASSLGGKSSSPLHF. The DNA reads TGTGCCAGCAGTTTAGGGGGTAAATCAAGTTCACCCCTCCACTTT. The chain was built from TRBV28 and TRBJ1-6; TRBD1 might be the D gene, on 5 matching bases. Including cysteine and phenylalanine, the CDR3 has 15 amino acids. Just CDR3 DNA is preserved here, 45 bases in frame from base 1. Cut back by 2 bases and 9 bases, the V and J ends lie 14 bases apart. The CDR1 and CDR2 encoded by the germline V gene are MDHEN and SYDVKM.